The clone carrying this T cell receptor beta chain has just a few counts. The sample comes from a study of human T cells and chemical hapten exposure. The wider study: Throughout a study of 20 to 30 weeks, patients underwent weekly scalp administration of diphenylcyclopropenone doses.

The time point here: patch test 1, 2 weeks after DPC sensitization. Treatment here: therapeutic diphenylcyclopropenone sensitization with weekly scalp DPC. Germline V gene sequence: CDR1 MDHEN, CDR2 SYDVKM. The CDR3 sequence is 14 residues long. Trimming pared 3 bases from V and 3 bases from J, leaving 12 bases between. Using its own MiXCR run on the RACE reads, TCRdb lists one record per CDR3 protein. This table holds 84,000 or so distinct CDR3 sequences, approximately 10% found once. The clonotype was recovered from a middle-aged man with alopecia areata. Some clones in this sample may be carry-over from other donors' samples. The genes are TRBV28 and TRBJ2-7, with no clear D. The material was whole blood, obtained in connection with sensitization to the hapten diphenylcyclopropenone (DPC). The CDR3 reads CASSFPASHYEQYF. CDR3 DNA sequence: TGTGCCAGCAGTTTCCCGGCCAGCCACTACGAGCAGTACTTC.